This T cell receptor beta chain was found in a study of cytomegalovirus exposure and HLA in healthy donors. At the level of the study: A subsequent analysis reported that the roughly 120 validation repertoires were produced on the same platform that had also been used for the 666 first-cohort repertoires. The study's findings and limits: Among TCR sequences, most were rare, though some public TCRs appeared in many donors. Reported results showed that the classifier diagnosed cytomegalovirus status with high specificity and sensitivity.

Worth noting for this clone: Its antigen is unidentified.

The CDR3 loop spans 14 amino acids. The V gene end was trimmed by 4 bases and the J gene end by 0 bases; junction bases not matched to a gene: 0. The germline CDR1 and CDR2 sequences are SQVTM and ANQGSEA. Some clones are missing from TCRdb's copy, which holds only in-frame ones; the method was immunoSEQ multiplex PCR. Among fewer than 100,000 clones listed, approximately 95% were seen once. The donors were members of the approximately 130-subject validation cohort (separate from the 666-subject first cohort). The clonotype comes from a woman aged 18-29 years in good health and CMV-seronegative. The specimen sequenced was PBMCs. This chain joins TRBV29-1 and TRBJ2-1; 10 bases align to TRBD2. In DNA, the CDR3 is TGCAGCGTTGCTAGCGGGAGCTCCTACAATGAGCAGTTCTTC. This gives the protein CSVASGSSYNEQFF.